This TCR beta chain was documented in a study of immune cell composition in non-small cell lung cancer. About the research overall: Histologic subtype was mainly adenocarcinoma or squamous cell carcinoma.

Germline V gives CDR1 SGHRS, CDR2 YFSETQ. This CDR3 is 15 amino acids long. V lost 4 bases, J lost 7 bases, and 9 bases stayed unmatched. DNA was extracted from unsorted cell suspensions stored frozen. Profiled with immunoSEQ multiplex PCR; TCRdb holds only in-frame clones, not every one. This table has fewer than 6,000 clones, approximately 78% appearing once. Study-level points and caveats: Top 10 clone scores and clonality were higher in squamous than adenocarcinoma.

In this sample, this clone turned up a few times. Its antigen is still unknown. The chain links TRBV5-1 to TRBJ1-5; 9 bases agree with TRBD1. The sample taken for sequencing was lung tumor tissue. This clonotype originated in a human donor with non-small cell lung cancer. The CDR3 sequence is CASSPGDRVGQPQHF. CDR3 nucleotides: TGCGCCAGCAGCCCTGGGGACAGGGTTGGACAGCCCCAGCATTTT. The whole variable domain, remainder taken from reference TRBV5-1 and TRBJ1-5, is KAGVTQTPRYLIKTRGQQVTLSCSPISGHRSVSWYQQTPGQGLQFLFEYFSETQRNKGNFPGRFSGRQFSNSRSEMNVSTLELGDSALYLCASSPGDRVGQPQHFGDGTRLSIL.